This TCR beta chain was sequenced for a study of T-cell memory formation after mild COVID-19 (dated by TCRdb to the early 2020s). About the investigation overall: TCR sequence clusters from the two donors were found to be largely donor specific. The cohort comprised two young, previously healthy adult volunteers, one female and one male. T-cell clones expanding and contracting after mild COVID-19 in a couple of donors were tracked by longitudinal TCRalpha and TCRbeta repertoire sequencing.

This clonotype was counted at least ten times. What antigen it recognizes has not been identified. No base quality values were provided; no much bigger clone lies one nucleotide off. For sequencing, an Illumina NovaSeq 6000 was employed. TCRalpha and TCRbeta cDNA libraries were built by 5'RACE with constant-segment primers, adding sample barcodes and unique molecular identifiers. RNA was extracted from every sample with Trizol reagent. Library amplification was performed in two PCR steps, and a second sample barcode and Illumina TruSeq adapters were introduced in the second step. Sequencing of libraries was performed on an Illumina NovaSeq with 2 x 150 bp paired-end reads. On the study's bioinformatics: With migec v1.2.7, reads were demultiplexed and then collapsed into UMI-guided consensus sequences. Using mixcr v2.1.11, UMI consensuses were aligned to TRA and TRB V and J templates and then assembled into clonotypes. A clonotype was counted as expanded or contracted only when both edgeR and NoisET called the clonotype significant, with the noise models trained on biological replicates. For edgeR calls, the cutoffs were a false discovery rate-adjusted p below 0.01 and a log2 fold-change threshold of 1. As an exploratory analysis of dynamics, PCA with hierarchical clustering was applied to max-normalized trajectories of the 1000 most abundant clonotypes. Separately sequenced CD4+ and CD8+ repertoires were used to assign a CD4 or CD8 phenotype to each responding clone. Through fastp at Q25 and MiXCR, TCRdb rebuilt clones from the public reads, retaining in-frame beta chains. Each record represents a unique CDR3 protein, reported with the most common genes and DNA among its rows. The V and J calls reflect TCRdb's pipeline rather than the authors' work. Within this sample are 110,000 or so distinct CDR3 sequences, with roughly 19% of them counted one time only. Over 4.5% of the sample is taken by the ten largest.

Study-wide conclusions, independent of this receptor: Contracting CD4+ clones turned up mainly in the CM and EM memory subsets, whereas EMRA was where CD8+ clones were enriched. The second-wave clones that peaked on day 37 were not confirmed to be SARS-CoV-2 specific. The detection of some responding clones in pre-infection memory suggests that pre-existing cross-reactive memory T cells joined the SARS-CoV-2 response. From day 15 to 85, contracting clones showed balanced CD4/CD8 phenotypes, whereas a second wave of clones that expanded from day 15 to 37 leaned towards CD4+. Only two mild cases were covered in the study, and larger cohorts including severe cases with pre-infection samples were considered necessary.

PBMCs were isolated by Ficoll-Paque density gradient centrifugation. The CDR3 runs 16 residues from the cysteine to the phenylalanine. Left in the record is the CDR3 DNA by itself, 48 bases read in frame from the first base. Ends trimmed: V by 4 bases, J by 7 bases; bases unmatched to a gene: 11. Per the germline V gene (reference sequence), SGHKS is the CDR1 and YYEKEE is the CDR2. This sequence was found in a man younger than 35 who had mild COVID-19 (a few samples of this study predate the infection). The sample titles of this study are shuffled in the database, so cell type and time point are left out; the donor was told from shared clones. Material: PBMCs or a T cell subset sorted from them (not recorded which). The chain is made from TRBV5-5 and TRBJ1-4; 9 central bases correspond to TRBD1. The DNA is TGTGCCAGCAGCCTCCTTACAGGGGGCAAGGGTGAAAAACTGTTTTTT. Its coded protein is CASSLLTGGKGEKLFF.